Listed below are T cell receptor beta chains from one sample, sequenced in a study of CD8 T cells in Susac syndrome. One entry per CDR3 protein results from TCRdb running MiXCR on the immunoSEQ multiplex PCR reads. Of around 200,000 distinct CDR3 sequences in the sample, approximately 95% were seen once. Sequenced input: CD8+ T cells from PBMCs. The origin of the receptors is a human donor with Susac syndrome. The CDR3 runs from the conserved cysteine through the conserved F or W. A D gene is named only where the DNA matches it firmly. Some rows mark clone size as missing; the rest say once, few, many or name a class of expanded clone.

size	V	J	D	CDR3	DNA
.	TRBV6-1	TRBJ2-1	TRBD2	CASRPSLAGSYNEQFF	TGTGCCAGCAGACCCAGTTTAGCGGGCTCCTACAATGAGCAGTTCTTC
.	TRBV19	TRBJ2-1	.	CAITAGEQFF	TGTGCCATCACAGCCGGTGAGCAGTTCTTC
.	TRBV6-5	TRBJ2-1	.	CASSPARDEQFF	TGTGCCAGCAGTCCCGCCCGGGATGAGCAGTTCTTC
.	TRBV20-1	TRBJ1-6	.	CSAVPMESSSPLHF	TGCAGTGCTGTTCCTATGGAGAGTAGTTCACCCCTCCACTTT
.	TRBV20-1	TRBJ2-1	TRBD1	CSASRQGLNNEQFF	TGCAGTGCTAGCCGACAGGGGTTGAACAATGAGCAGTTCTTC
.	TRBV5-4	TRBJ2-1	.	CASSSDLLGLTYNEQFF	TGTGCCAGCAGCTCCGATCTACTAGGACTAACCTACAATGAGCAGTTCTTC
.	TRBV7-8	TRBJ2-1	.	CASSLAQDYNEQFF	TGTGCCAGCAGCTTAGCGCAGGACTACAATGAGCAGTTCTTC
.	TRBV5-6	TRBJ2-3	.	CASSLEETDTQYF	TGTGCCAGCAGCTTGGAAGAAACAGATACGCAGTATTTT
once	TRBV5-1	TRBJ2-7	.	CASSVNRPSYEQYF	TGCGCCAGCAGCGTAAACAGGCCCTCCTACGAGCAGTACTTC
few	TRBV6-5	TRBJ2-1	TRBD2	CASSPGLATNEQFF	TGTGCCAGCAGTCCGGGACTAGCGACGAATGAGCAGTTCTTC
.	TRBV12-3/TRBV12-4	TRBJ2-5	TRBD1	CASSSGTAYQETQYF	TGTGCCAGCAGTTCCGGGACAGCATACCAAGAGACCCAGTACTTC
.	TRBV7-9	TRBJ2-7	.	CASSLNAGPTYEQYF	TGTGCCAGCAGCCTAAACGCCGGGCCCACCTACGAGCAGTACTTC
.	TRBV5-6	TRBJ2-1	TRBD1	CASRGQGYNEQFF	TGTGCCAGCAGAGGACAGGGGTACAATGAGCAGTTCTTC
.	TRBV6-1	TRBJ1-5	TRBD1	CASSELGTGVNQPQHF	TGTGCCAGCAGTGAGCTTGGGACAGGGGTCAATCAGCCCCAGCATTTT
.	TRBV11-2	TRBJ2-7	TRBD1	CASSLTGLYEQYF	TGTGCCAGCAGCTTGACAGGGCTCTACGAGCAGTACTTC
.	TRBV5-1	TRBJ1-2	.	CASSLDDSQANYGYTF	TGCGCCAGCAGCTTGGACGACAGCCAAGCTAACTATGGCTACACCTTC
.	TRBV29-1	TRBJ1-4	.	CSAEGEGELFF	TGCAGCGCCGAAGGGGAGGGTGAACTGTTTTTT
.	TRBV3-1	TRBJ1-6	.	CASSQDTYNSPLHF	TGTGCCAGCAGCCAAGACACTTATAATTCACCCCTCCACTTT
few	TRBV5-6	TRBJ2-1	.	CASSLAAGSSYNEQFF	TGTGCCAGCAGCTTGGCCGCGGGAAGCTCCTACAATGAGCAGTTCTTC
once	TRBV30	TRBJ1-2	.	CAWSDLNYGYTF	TGTGCCTGGAGCGACCTCAACTATGGCTACACCTTC
.	TRBV12-3/TRBV12-4	TRBJ2-2	.	CASSSSRGRNTGELFF	TGTGCCAGCAGTTCCTCCAGGGGAAGGAACACCGGGGAGCTGTTTTTT
.	TRBV18	TRBJ2-5	.	CASSPTTLGAEGDQETQYF	TGTGCCAGCTCACCGACAACCCTAGGGGCCGAGGGGGACCAAGAGACCCAGTACTTC
few	TRBV13	TRBJ2-2	.	CASSLGPTGELFF	TGTGCCAGCAGCTTAGGCCCCACCGGGGAGCTGTTTTTT
.	TRBV13	TRBJ1-1	.	CASSLGLGAGSVGTEAFF	TGTGCCAGCAGCTTAGGCCTCGGGGCAGGATCAGTGGGCACTGAAGCTTTCTTT
.	TRBV3-1	TRBJ1-6	TRBD1	CASSTGTGNSPLHF	TGTGCCAGCAGTACCGGGACAGGGAATTCACCCCTCCACTTT
once	TRBV4-1	TRBJ1-3	.	CASSQDGNTIYF	TGCGCCAGCAGCCAAGATGGAAACACCATATATTTT
.	TRBV5-4	TRBJ2-1	.	CASSLRGGTYNEQFF	TGTGCCAGCAGCTTGCGGGGTGGGACCTACAATGAGCAGTTCTTC
.	TRBV5-4	TRBJ1-1	TRBD1	CASSLLQGLNTEAFF	TGTGCCAGCAGCTTACTACAGGGGTTGAACACTGAAGCTTTCTTT
.	TRBV6-5	TRBJ2-5	TRBD1	CASSVGQGGETQYF	TGTGCCAGCAGCGTTGGACAGGGGGGAGAGACCCAGTACTTC
few	TRBV9	TRBJ2-3	TRBD2	CASSTGLAAGTDTQYF	TGTGCCAGCAGCACCGGACTAGCGGCTGGCACAGATACGCAGTATTTT
once	TRBV7-9	TRBJ2-1	TRBD1	CASSPLGGQVYNEQFF	TGTGCCAGCAGCCCCCTAGGGGGACAGGTCTACAATGAGCAGTTCTTC
once	TRBV29-1	TRBJ1-2	TRBD1	CSVGTGDNYGYTF	TGCAGCGTTGGGACAGGGGATAACTATGGCTACACCTTC
.	TRBV27	TRBJ2-7	TRBD1	CASSYLGTVGEQYF	TGTGCCAGCAGTTATTTAGGGACAGTCGGCGAGCAGTACTTC
.	TRBV20-1	TRBJ1-5	.	CSAHEGLQPQHF	TGCAGTGCTCACGAGGGGCTTCAGCCCCAGCATTTT
.	TRBV3-1	TRBJ1-1	TRBD1	CASSQDRSTEAFF	TGTGCCAGCAGCCAGGACAGGTCAACTGAAGCTTTCTTT
.	TRBV12-3/TRBV12-4	TRBJ2-1	.	CASSLASHEQFF	TGTGCCAGCAGTTTAGCTAGTCATGAGCAGTTCTTC
.	TRBV12-5	TRBJ2-5	TRBD1	CASGAGTGGETQYF	TGTGCTAGTGGTGCCGGGACAGGAGGAGAGACCCAGTACTTC
.	TRBV2	TRBJ2-7	TRBD2	CASSGSGSSYEQYF	TGTGCCAGCAGTGGGAGCGGGAGCTCCTACGAGCAGTACTTC
.	TRBV7-9	TRBJ1-2	TRBD1	CASSTISTGGVYGYTF	TGTGCCAGCAGCACAATATCGACAGGGGGCGTGTATGGCTACACCTTC
.	TRBV3-1	TRBJ2-2	TRBD1	CASSRNPTGDTGELFF	TGTGCCAGCAGCCGAAACCCGACAGGGGACACCGGGGAGCTGTTTTTT
.	TRBV7-2	TRBJ2-6	.	CASSPQPNSGANVLTF	TGTGCCAGCAGCCCGCAACCAAATAGTGGGGCCAACGTCCTGACTTTC
once	TRBV29-1	TRBJ2-1	TRBD2	CSVEVGGGNEQFF	TGCAGCGTTGAGGTGGGCGGGGGGAATGAGCAGTTCTTC
.	TRBV9	TRBJ1-1	TRBD1	CASSGTGSNTEAFF	TGTGCCAGCAGCGGGACAGGATCGAACACTGAAGCTTTCTTT
.	TRBV29-1	TRBJ1-4	TRBD1	CSVKTGGAGNEKLFF	TGCAGCGTTAAGACAGGGGGCGCGGGTAATGAAAAACTGTTTTTT
.	TRBV4-1	TRBJ2-2	.	CASSQDKRLGGELFF	TGCGCCAGCAGCCAAGACAAGCGTTTGGGCGGGGAGCTGTTTTTT
.	TRBV7-8	TRBJ2-3	TRBD2	CASSLELAGFADTQYF	TGTGCCAGCAGCTTAGAGTTAGCGGGATTCGCCGATACGCAGTATTTT
.	TRBV4-1	TRBJ2-7	TRBD2	CASSQGLANEQYF	TGCGCCAGCAGCCAAGGACTAGCGAACGAGCAGTACTTC
.	TRBV12-3/TRBV12-4	TRBJ2-3	.	CASTSGDDTQYF	TGTGCCAGCACCTCAGGGGATGATACGCAGTATTTT
.	TRBV9	TRBJ2-5	.	CASSVGASLETQYF	TGTGCCAGCAGCGTAGGGGCTAGCCTCGAGACCCAGTACTTC
.	TRBV20-1	TRBJ2-5	TRBD2	CRATSGREETQYF	TGCAGAGCGACTAGCGGGAGGGAAGAGACCCAGTACTTC
.	TRBV11-2	TRBJ2-1	.	CASSSVGHPYNEQFF	TGTGCCAGCAGCTCGGTGGGACATCCCTACAATGAGCAGTTCTTC
.	TRBV14	TRBJ1-5	TRBD1	CASSPRTGGSNQPQHF	TGTGCCAGCAGCCCGCGGACAGGGGGTAGCAATCAGCCCCAGCATTTT
.	TRBV3-1	TRBJ1-5	.	CASSQEEETTLNQPQHF	TGTGCCAGCAGCCAAGAGGAGGAGACCACTCTCAATCAGCCCCAGCATTTT
.	TRBV28	TRBJ2-7	TRBD2	CASSPGVGTSGYYEQYF	TGTGCCAGCAGCCCGGGTGTCGGGACTAGCGGTTACTACGAGCAGTACTTC
once	TRBV5-1	TRBJ2-1	.	CASSLDSGARVQFF	TGCGCCAGCAGCTTGGATTCAGGGGCAAGGGTGCAGTTCTTC
.	TRBV13	TRBJ1-2	.	CASSHDRLNYGYTF	TGTGCCAGCAGCCACGACAGACTCAACTATGGCTACACCTTC
.	TRBV21-1	TRBJ2-7	.	CASSNRQGLYEQYF	TGTGCCAGCAGCAACCGACAGGGCCTTTACGAGCAGTACTTC
.	TRBV29-1	TRBJ2-5	TRBD2	CSVERHRGGETQYF	TGCAGCGTTGAGCGGCACCGGGGGGGGGAGACCCAGTACTTC
.	TRBV28	TRBJ1-5	.	CASSLLSNQPQHF	TGTGCCAGCAGTTTGCTTAGCAATCAGCCCCAGCATTTT